Listed below are T cell receptor beta chains from one sample, sequenced in a study of beta chain features in type 1 diabetes. Produced via immunoSEQ multiplex PCR; TCRdb's table is partial and in-frame only. The sample holds fewer than 500,000 clones; over 11% are singletons and the top ten take less than 0.04%. The sample taken for sequencing was naive CD4+ T cells from blood. The source is a man under 40 in good health. Each CDR3 is given with its conserved first and last residue. The D gene is left open where the match is weak. Rows may omit the clone size; those that give it use once, few, many or a size class.

D gene	V gene	J gene	clone size	CDR3 DNA	CDR3 protein
TRBD2	TRBV19	TRBJ2-5	few	TGTGCCAGTACTATGGCTAGCGGGGACCAAGAGACCCAGTACTTC	CASTMASGDQETQYF
-	TRBV23-1	TRBJ1-6	-	TGCGCCAGCAGTTCTAAGAGACAGGTCAAATTGCATTCACCCCTCCACTTT	CASSSKRQVKLHSPLHF
-	TRBV7-2	TRBJ1-1	-	TGTGCCAGCAGCTCAGCGGCATTGAACACTGAAGCTTTCTTT	CASSSAALNTEAFF
-	TRBV7-2	TRBJ1-5	few	TGTGCCAGCAGCTTATCTGTGGATCAGCCCCAGCATTTT	CASSLSVDQPQHF
-	TRBV7-2	TRBJ1-2	few	TGTGCCAGCAGCTCCACCAGATATGGCTACACCTTC	CASSSTRYGYTF
-	TRBV10-3	TRBJ2-5	-	TGTGCCATCAGTGGGAATCAAGAGACCCAGTACTTC	CAISGNQETQYF
TRBD2	TRBV5-1	TRBJ2-3	-	TGCGCCAGCAGCTTGGCCGGGAGCGGGGTGCTAGATACGCAGTATTTT	CASSLAGSGVLDTQYF
-	TRBV7-6	TRBJ2-6	-	TGTGCCAGCACTTCGGGGGCACGGCCGACAGTCCTGACTTTC	CASTSGARPTVLTF
-	TRBV19	TRBJ2-1	-	TGTGCCAGTATCCCTACCATTGGGGGTGAGCAGTTCTTC	CASIPTIGGEQFF
-	TRBV18	TRBJ2-3	-	TGTGCCAGCTCACGAGAGAGCGGATACACAGATACGCAGTATTTT	CASSRESGYTDTQYF
-	TRBV27	TRBJ1-2	-	TGTGCCAGCAGTTCGGTGGGGCAGGGCAACTATGGCTACACCTTC	CASSSVGQGNYGYTF
-	TRBV18	TRBJ1-1	-	TGTGCCAGCTCACCACTCCTCGGGACCGAAATGAACACTGAAGCTTTCTTT	CASSPLLGTEMNTEAFF
-	TRBV14	TRBJ1-6	few	TGTGCCAGCAGCCAGCACCTCGTTGCGGCGGCACCCCTCCACTTT	CASSQHLVAAAPLHF
TRBD1	TRBV29-1	TRBJ1-1	-	TGCAGCGTTTGGTTTGCGACAGGGGGGGTGAACACTGAAGCTTTCTTT	CSVWFATGGVNTEAFF
-	TRBV19	TRBJ2-5	-	TGTGCCAGTAGTGAACGGGAGACCCAGTACTTC	CASSERETQYF
-	TRBV5-1	TRBJ2-5	-	TGCGCCAGCAGCTTGACTGGTGGGACCCAGTACTTC	CASSLTGGTQYF
-	TRBV5-1	TRBJ2-7	-	TGCGCCAGCAGCTTGAGGGGCACCTACGAGCAGTACTTC	CASSLRGTYEQYF
TRBD2	TRBV7-9	TRBJ2-7	-	TGTGCCAGCAGCCGGGAGGGGGGATCCTACGAGCAGTACTTC	CASSREGGSYEQYF
TRBD2	TRBV7-8	TRBJ2-1	-	TGTGCCAGCACCAAACTAGCGAATGAGCAGTTCTTC	CASTKLANEQFF
-	TRBV11-2	TRBJ2-5	-	TGTGCCAGCAGCTCCGGAGTGGGCTGGGAGACCCAGTACTTC	CASSSGVGWETQYF
-	TRBV25-1	TRBJ1-1	few	TGTGCCAGCAGTGAACGGAGGAACACTGAAGCTTTCTTT	CASSERRNTEAFF
TRBD1	TRBV7-2	TRBJ2-3	few	TGTGCCAGCAGCCCCGGACAGGCCGCAGATACGCAGTATTTT	CASSPGQAADTQYF
TRBD2	TRBV7-2	TRBJ2-4	few	TGTGCCAGCTCCCGGACTAGCGGGGGAGGGAACATTCAGTACTTC	CASSRTSGGGNIQYF
-	TRBV7-3	TRBJ2-3	-	TGTGCCAGCAGTCTCGGGAGTTTCTCAGATACGCAGTATTTT	CASSLGSFSDTQYF
TRBD2	TRBV9	TRBJ2-3	few	TGTGCCAGCAGCGGGGCGGTAGCGGGAGGGTTAGATACGCAGTATTTT	CASSGAVAGGLDTQYF
-	TRBV2	TRBJ1-2	-	TGTGCCAGCAGTGAGGGACCACTGTTTAGCTATGGCTACACCTTC	CASSEGPLFSYGYTF
TRBD2	TRBV7-3	TRBJ2-3	few	TGTGCCAGCAGCTTGTTAGCGGGAGCAGATACGCAGTATTTT	CASSLLAGADTQYF
-	TRBV2	TRBJ2-1	-	TGTGCCAGCAGTGGGCCGGACATCGAGCAGTTCTTC	CASSGPDIEQFF
TRBD2	TRBV6-6	TRBJ2-1	-	TGTGCCAGCATCAAGGGACTAGCGGGCTACAATGAGCAGTTCTTC	CASIKGLAGYNEQFF
TRBD1	TRBV30	TRBJ1-3	-	TGTGCCTGGAGTCCAGTGGGACAGCTTATCTCTGGAAACACCATATATTTT	CAWSPVGQLISGNTIYF
-	TRBV5-8	TRBJ2-7	few	TGTGCCAGCAGCTTCGGACACCCCTACGAGCAGTACTTC	CASSFGHPYEQYF
TRBD2	TRBV23-1	TRBJ2-1	few	TGCGCCAGCAACTTAGCGGGAGGGCGTGACGAGCAGTTCTTC	CASNLAGGRDEQFF
TRBD2	TRBV7-2	TRBJ2-5	-	TGTGCCAGCAGCTTTACATTAGCGGGAGGCGAGACCCAGTACTTC	CASSFTLAGGETQYF
-	TRBV5-4	TRBJ2-5	-	TGTGCCAGCAGATATTCGGGCAGGCCGGGAGAGACCCAGTACTTC	CASRYSGRPGETQYF
TRBD1	TRBV5-1	TRBJ1-1	-	TGCGCCAGCAGCTTGGACAGGGGGCTGAACACTGAAGCTTTCTTT	CASSLDRGLNTEAFF
TRBD1	TRBV6-1	TRBJ1-2	few	TGTGCCAGCAGGCAGGAGACCGGGACAGGGTATGGCTACACCTTC	CASRQETGTGYGYTF
-	TRBV6-5	TRBJ1-6	few	TGTGCCAGCAGCCACCGCAGCTCCTATAATTCACCCCTCCACTTT	CASSHRSSYNSPLHF
TRBD2	TRBV4-2	TRBJ2-1	-	TGTGCCAGCAGCCAATTAACCCTAGCGGGAGAAGCCGATGAGCAGTTCTTC	CASSQLTLAGEADEQFF
TRBD2	TRBV27	TRBJ2-3	few	TGTGCCAGCAGTTTTTCCCCCGGGACTAGCAGGACAGATACGCAGTATTTT	CASSFSPGTSRTDTQYF
TRBD1	TRBV7-2	TRBJ2-1	-	TGTGCCAGCAGCTACAGGGGATACAATGAGCAGTTCTTC	CASSYRGYNEQFF
-	TRBV9	TRBJ2-5	-	TGTGCCAGCAGCGCCCAGACAGGATCAACAGAGACCCAGTACTTC	CASSAQTGSTETQYF
-	TRBV10-3	TRBJ1-4	-	TGTGCCATCAGCCGGGACATAACTAATGAAAAACTGTTTTTT	CAISRDITNEKLFF
TRBD2	TRBV5-4	TRBJ2-2	-	TGTGCCAGCAGCCGCAGGGAGGGCACCGGGGAGCTGTTTTTT	CASSRREGTGELFF
-	TRBV1	TRBJ2-1	-	TGCACCAGTTGGGGAGTAGCGGGAAGGATATCCTACAATGAGCAGTTCTTC	CTSWGVAGRISYNEQFF
-	TRBV4-3	TRBJ2-1	-	TGCGCCAGCAGCCAAGCGGGGGTAGATGAGCAGTTCTTC	CASSQAGVDEQFF
TRBD1	TRBV5-1	TRBJ1-1	-	TGCGCCAGCAGCTTGTCCGGGACAGGCAAGAACACTGAAGCTTTCTTT	CASSLSGTGKNTEAFF